Below are 27 T cell receptor beta chains sequenced from a single sample in a study of cytomegalovirus exposure and HLA in healthy donors. This PCR relied on a set of 60 Vbeta primers and 13 Jbeta primers. TCRdb keeps only in-frame clones here, not all; method: immunoSEQ multiplex PCR. The sample consists of roughly 280,000 clones, under 80% of them appearing once. Sequenced sample: PBMCs. All receptors come from a female donor in good health and CMV-seronegative.

The chain recombines TRBV29-1 with TRBJ1-5; D gene ambiguous. The germline V gene encodes CDR1 SQVTM and CDR2 ANQGSEA. V shed 0 bases and J shed 6 bases, with 12 bases lying between them. The CDR3 totals 14 residues. CDR3 nucleotide sequence: TGCAGCGTTGAAGAGGGAGGGTCAGGTCAGCCCCAGCATTTT. It yields the protein CSVEEGGSGQPQHF.

The J gene is TRBJ1-1, the V gene TRBV9; D gene ambiguous. V was trimmed by 0 bases and J by 5 bases, leaving 5 bases between them. CDR3 length: 12 residues. In germline, CDR1 is SGDLS, CDR2 YYNGEE. The CDR3 sequence: CASSVASTEAFF. The CDR3 region has the DNA TGTGCCAGCAGCGTAGCTTCGACTGAAGCTTTCTTT.

The chain joins TRBV28 to TRBJ2-3; TRBD1 matches at 9 bases. The CDR3 runs to 16 residues. Germline-derived CDR1 and CDR2 are MDHEN and SYDVKM. Unmatched junction bases numbered 10, after V lost 4 bases and J lost 5 bases. CDR3 bases: TGTGCCAGCAGTTCCCGGCGGGACAGGGTTCAAGATACGCAGTATTTT. Translating it yields CASSSRRDRVQDTQYF.

This clone was picked up a small number of times. V usage is TRBV11-3 and J usage is TRBJ1-1, with D tentatively TRBD1 (6 bases). The CDR3 totals 16 residues. Between the trimmed V and J ends, which lost 4 bases and 4 bases, there was a span of 19 bases. Germline-derived CDR1 and CDR2 are SGHNT and YENEEA. The CDR3 DNA is TGTGCCAGCAGCTCAGGACAGAGAAGTAGGTTCACTGAAGCTTTCTTT. It is translated as CASSSGQRSRFTEAFF.

V gene TRBV7-3 combines with J gene TRBJ1-1; D not certain. Per the germline V gene, CDR1 is SGHTA and CDR2 is FQGTGA. V lost 0 bases and J 0 bases, leaving 8 bases between the germline ends. This CDR3 has 15 amino acids. The CDR3 DNA is TGTGCCAGCAGCTTAACCGCCAACATGAACACTGAAGCTTTCTTT. It encodes CASSLTANMNTEAFF.

V gene TRBV30 combines with J gene TRBJ2-5, with 10 positions matching TRBD2. This CDR3 has 15 amino acids. Trimming at V came to 7 bases and at J to 5 bases, leaving 13 bases not matched to a gene. The V gene's germline CDR1 is GTSNPN and CDR2 SVGIG (reference sequence). The CDR3 protein is CAFLRVAGGTETQYF. The CDR3 nucleotides read TGTGCCTTTCTCCGGGTAGCGGGAGGTACGGAGACCCAGTACTTC.

Concerning this clone itself: Different DNA sequences within this sample yield the same CDR3. This sequence joins TRBV5-1 and TRBJ2-3, with TRBD2 matching over 12 bases. The CDR3 length is 17 residues. Trimming cost V 0 bases and J 6 bases; bases outside gene matches: 8. CDR1 and CDR2 from the germline V gene are SGHRS and YFSETQ. CDR3 in amino acids: CASSLEASGRAADTQYF. CDR3 nucleotide sequence: TGCGCCAGCAGCTTGGAGGCTAGCGGGAGGGCCGCGGATACGCAGTATTTT.

CDR3 bases: TGTGCCAGCTCACCACCGGGGACACGTGGCTACACCTTC. Its protein product is CASSPPGTRGYTF. V is TRBV18 and J is TRBJ1-2; weak D call: TRBD1 (6 bases). V gave up 0 bases and J gave up 7 bases, with 9 bases separating them. The length of the CDR3 is 13 residues. The germline CDR1 and CDR2 sequences are KGHSH and LQKENI.

The V and J genes are TRBV4-1 and TRBJ2-2; tentatively, D is TRBD2 (7 bases). Trimming cost V 3 bases and J 5 bases, with 19 bases left between them. The CDR3 loop spans 17 amino acids. CDR1 and CDR2 (germline): MGHRA, YSYEKL. In nucleotides, the CDR3 is TGCGCCAGCAGCCAGCAAAGGGGGGGAATTAGAACCGGGGAGCTGTTTTTT. As protein: CASSQQRGGIRTGELFF.

The chain couples TRBV28 to TRBJ1-2; no clear D gene. Germline lookup yields CDR1 MDHEN and CDR2 SYDVKM. CDR3 length equals 14 residues. Between the trimmed V and J ends, which lost 4 bases and 4 bases, there was a span of 13 bases. The CDR3: CASSSHSFSYGYTF. The CDR3 region has the DNA TGTGCCAGCAGTTCCCACAGTTTTTCCTATGGCTACACCTTC.

The chain is built from TRBV5-4 and TRBJ2-7, with TRBD1 matching over 9 bases. The CDR3 extends over 15 amino acids. J gave up 6 bases and V 4 bases, and 11 bases lay outside the gene matches. Germline values: CDR1 SGHNT, CDR2 YYREEE (reference sequence). CDR3 residues: CASSPQTGGYGEQYF. The CDR3 bases are TGTGCCAGCAGCCCTCAGACAGGGGGATATGGCGAGCAGTACTTC.

The chain is built from TRBV7-9 and TRBJ2-1; 8 bases map to TRBD1. Germline assignment: CDR1 SEHNR and CDR2 FQNEAQ (reference sequence). The CDR3 is made up of 18 amino acids. V trimming: 5 bases; J trimming: 4 bases; junction bases outside the gene matches: 16. Here the CDR3 reads CASSPDLGGRGQYNEQFF. In DNA form, the CDR3 reads TGTGCCAGCAGCCCCGACCTCGGTGGCAGGGGGCAGTACAATGAGCAGTTCTTC.

Note on this clone: Sequence at one end of the junction differs from germline and may be a read error. V is TRBV9 and J is TRBJ2-3; D is unclear. The germline CDR1 and CDR2 sequences are SGDLS and YYNGEE. CDR3 length: 18 amino acids. The chain's CDR3 is CASSPRSQLFGPTNTQYF. As DNA, the CDR3 is TGTGCCAGCAGCCCCCGTTCCCAGCTTTTTGGGCCCACAAATACGCAGTATTTT.

This clone was detected only once. The J gene is TRBJ2-2, the V gene TRBV6-1; 7 nucleotides agree with TRBD1. There are 14 residues in the CDR3. Germline assignment: CDR1 MNHNS and CDR2 SASEGT. The ends lost 8 bases at V and 3 bases at J; junction bases unmatched: 6. CDR3 in amino acids: CASGRGLDTGELFF. The CDR3 region has the DNA TGTGCCAGCGGCAGGGGGTTGGACACCGGGGAGCTGTTTTTT.

CDR3 region: CASTSRAGGPDTQYF. The CDR3 DNA reads TGTGCCAGCACCTCGAGGGCGGGAGGGCCAGATACGCAGTATTTT. This rearrangement joins TRBV6-6 to TRBJ2-3; TRBD2 matches at 9 bases. V lost 7 bases to trimming and J lost 4 bases; unmatched junction nucleotides: 9. Germline V gene lookup returns CDR1 MNHNY and CDR2 SVGAGI (reference sequence). The length of the CDR3 is 15 residues.

J is TRBJ2-7 and V is TRBV18; 9 bases fit TRBD2. This CDR3 has 16 amino acids. V was pared by 0 bases and J by 0 bases, with 3 bases of the junction left unmatched. Looked up from germline, CDR1 is KGHSH and CDR2 is LQKENI. The CDR3 DNA is TGTGCCAGCTCACCACCTCTAGCGGGATACTCCTACGAGCAGTACTTC. This codes for CASSPPLAGYSYEQYF.

The chain is built from TRBV19 and TRBJ2-7; no definite D call. Trimming removed 6 bases from V and 3 bases from J, with 9 bases in between. Germline V gene data show CDR1 as LNHDA and CDR2 as SQIVND (reference sequence). The CDR3 loop spans 12 amino acids. CDR3 loop: CASSPGIYEQYF. CDR3 nucleotide sequence: TGTGCCAGTAGCCCAGGAATCTACGAGCAGTACTTC.

V usage is TRBV5-8 and J usage is TRBJ1-3; TRBD1 aligns across 11 bases. This CDR3 is 18 amino acids long. The V gene's germline CDR1 is SGHTS and CDR2 YDEGEE. J gave up 0 bases and V 0 bases, and 5 bases lay outside the gene matches. In DNA form, the CDR3 reads TGTGCCAGCAGCTTGGAAAGGACAGGGGGCGCCTCTGGAAACACCATATATTTT. Protein product: CASSLERTGGASGNTIYF.

This rearrangement joins TRBV5-5 to TRBJ2-3, with 9 bases matching TRBD2. CDR1 SGHKS and CDR2 YYEKEE come from the germline V gene (reference sequence). The V gene end was trimmed by 2 bases and the J gene end by 2 bases; junction bases not matched to a gene: 15. This CDR3 is 19 amino acids long. CDR3 nucleotides: TGTGCCAGCAGCTTCAGACTAGCGGATATAGACCAGACCACAGATACGCAGTATTTT. Encoded protein: CASSFRLADIDQTTDTQYF.

The chain recombines TRBV25-1 with TRBJ1-2; a possible D gene is TRBD1 (6 bases). Trimming pared 0 bases from V and 8 bases from J, leaving 13 bases between. The CDR3 runs 14 residues. Germline V gene data show CDR1 as MGHDK and CDR2 as SYGVNS. The CDR3 reads CASSEYRQQGGYTF. CDR3 coding DNA: TGTGCCAGCAGTGAATATCGCCAACAGGGCGGCTACACCTTC.

The rearrangement uses TRBV13 and TRBJ1-2; 7 nucleotides agree with TRBD1. V dropped 5 bases and J dropped 0; count of bases not matched to a gene: 9. This CDR3 contains 16 residues. Germline values: CDR1 PRHDT, CDR2 FYEKMQ (reference sequence). CDR3 coding DNA: TGTGCCAGCAGCCCCTACGGACAGGTAGCTAACTATGGCTACACCTTC. This codes for CASSPYGQVANYGYTF.

V is TRBV5-6 and J is TRBJ2-5, with 8 nucleotides matching TRBD1. The tail of the sequence fits TRBJ2-7 better, so the J call may be wrong. From germline, CDR1 is SGHDT and CDR2 YYEEEE. CDR3 length: 14 amino acids. The DNA for the CDR3 is TGTGCCAGCAGCTCCGGGACAGGAAACTACGAGCAGTACTTC. The encoded protein is CASSSGTGNYEQYF.

The chain carries TRBV11-1 and TRBJ2-5; 9 bases are shared with TRBD2. Trimming cost V 5 bases and J 2 bases; bases outside gene matches: 6. Germline CDR1 and CDR2: SGHAT and FQDESV (reference sequence). The CDR3 consists of 15 residues. CDR3 loop: CASSPGLAQQETQYF. DNA of the CDR3: TGTGCCAGCAGCCCCGGACTAGCGCAGCAAGAGACCCAGTACTTC.

The V gene is TRBV10-2, the J gene TRBJ1-4; 8 nucleotides align to TRBD1. From germline, CDR1 is WSHSY and CDR2 SAAADI. The trim removed 2 bases at V and 7 bases at J, leaving 9 bases unmatched. The CDR3 consists of 16 residues. CDR3 sequence reads: CASSEGTGSEGEKLFF. DNA for the CDR3: TGCGCCAGCAGTGAGGGGACAGGCAGCGAGGGTGAAAAACTGTTTTTT.

The chain joins TRBV7-9 to TRBJ2-3, with D perhaps matching TRBD2 (6 bases). Germline V gene sequence: CDR1 SEHNR, CDR2 FQNEAQ (reference sequence). With 1 base removed from V and 5 bases from J, the gap between germline ends came to 13 bases. The CDR3 length is 15 residues. DNA for the CDR3: TGTGCCAGCAGCTTAGACGGGAGAGGGAGAGATACGCAGTATTTT. Translating gives CASSLDGRGRDTQYF.

The V gene is TRBV29-1, the J gene TRBJ2-1; 8 bases fit TRBD2. This CDR3 is 14 amino acids long. Germline V gene sequence: CDR1 SQVTM, CDR2 ANQGSEA. The V and J ends lost 8 bases and 6 bases, in that order; junction bases with no gene match: 12. The CDR3 DNA is TGCAGCCCGAGGCCAGCGGGAGTTAGCAATGAGCAGTTCTTC. This codes for CSPRPAGVSNEQFF.

The J gene is TRBJ2-7, the V gene TRBV29-1, with a tentative D call TRBD2 (6 bases). The CDR3 covers 13 residues. CDR1 and CDR2 (germline): SQVTM, ANQGSEA. V shed 2 bases and J shed 5 bases, with 13 bases lying between them. CDR3 region: CSVEMDSGNEQYF. CDR3 nucleotides: TGCAGCGTTGAAATGGATAGCGGAAACGAGCAGTACTTC.